These T cell receptor beta chains were read from a single sample in a study of T cell clonotyping in hematopoietic cell transplantation. Sequencing used immunoSEQ multiplex PCR; TCRdb keeps in-frame clones, though not all of them. This table has about 41,000 clones, 95% appearing once. The sample was peripheral blood mononuclear cells. The source is a man aged 25 to 40 in good health. Some clones in this sample may be carry-over from other donors' samples. CDR3s include the opening cysteine and the closing phenylalanine or tryptophan. Fields, in order: D gene, J gene, V gene, clone size, CDR3 protein, CDR3 DNA. The D gene is left open where the match is weak. Rows may omit the clone size; those that give it use once, few, many or a size class.

d_call: TRBD1
j_call: TRBJ1-2
v_call: TRBV5-4
clone_size: .
cdr3_aa: CASSLLTGLDGYTF
cdr3_nt: TGTGCCAGCAGCCTCTTGACAGGGCTGGATGGCTACACCTTC

d_call: .
j_call: TRBJ1-1
v_call: TRBV13
clone_size: .
cdr3_aa: CASSLRTNEAFF
cdr3_nt: TGTGCCAGCAGCTTAAGGACGAATGAAGCTTTCTTT

d_call: TRBD1
j_call: TRBJ1-1
v_call: TRBV19
clone_size: .
cdr3_aa: CASSMRRDRPNTEAFF
cdr3_nt: TGTGCCAGTAGTATGCGTCGGGACAGGCCGAACACTGAAGCTTTCTTT

d_call: TRBD2
j_call: TRBJ2-1
v_call: TRBV11-3
clone_size: once
cdr3_aa: CASSFVAGSTEQFF
cdr3_nt: TGTGCCAGCAGCTTCGTAGCGGGATCAACTGAGCAGTTCTTC

d_call: .
j_call: TRBJ2-1
v_call: TRBV7-9
clone_size: .
cdr3_aa: CASSPPGLLGDNEQFF
cdr3_nt: TGTGCCAGCAGCCCCCCGGGACTGCTTGGCGACAATGAGCAGTTCTTC

d_call: TRBD2
j_call: TRBJ2-7
v_call: TRBV9
clone_size: .
cdr3_aa: CASSVGNRGGHEQYF
cdr3_nt: TGTGCCAGCAGCGTAGGGAATCGGGGGGGACACGAGCAGTACTTC

d_call: .
j_call: TRBJ2-7
v_call: TRBV28
clone_size: .
cdr3_aa: CASRPGGRTYEQYF
cdr3_nt: TGTGCCAGTCGGCCTGGAGGGCGGACCTACGAGCAGTACTTC

d_call: .
j_call: TRBJ1-5
v_call: TRBV4-1
clone_size: .
cdr3_aa: CASSQDWADSNQPQHF
cdr3_nt: TGCGCCAGCAGCCAAGATTGGGCAGATTCAAATCAGCCCCAGCATTTT

d_call: TRBD2
j_call: TRBJ2-7
v_call: TRBV25-1
clone_size: .
cdr3_aa: CASSEFGGGFSYEQYF
cdr3_nt: TGTGCCAGCAGTGAATTTGGCGGGGGTTTCTCCTACGAGCAGTACTTC

d_call: .
j_call: TRBJ2-5
v_call: TRBV9
clone_size: .
cdr3_aa: CASSVEGGLGETQYF
cdr3_nt: TGTGCCAGCAGCGTAGAGGGGGGCTTGGGTGAGACCCAGTACTTC

d_call: .
j_call: TRBJ2-2
v_call: TRBV4-1
clone_size: .
cdr3_aa: CASSQPPGGANTGELFF
cdr3_nt: TGCGCCAGCAGCCAGCCGCCCGGGGGTGCGAACACCGGGGAGCTGTTTTTT

d_call: TRBD2
j_call: TRBJ2-2
v_call: TRBV19
clone_size: .
cdr3_aa: CASSMTSGVGTGELFF
cdr3_nt: TGTGCCAGTAGTATGACTAGCGGGGTCGGCACCGGGGAGCTGTTTTTT

d_call: .
j_call: TRBJ1-2
v_call: TRBV5-1
clone_size: .
cdr3_aa: CASSLEAGRSAAYGYTF
cdr3_nt: TGCGCCAGCAGCTTGGAAGCAGGCCGGAGCGCGGCCTATGGCTACACCTTC

d_call: TRBD2
j_call: TRBJ2-3
v_call: TRBV5-4
clone_size: .
cdr3_aa: CASRTSGGTDTQYF
cdr3_nt: TGTGCCAGCAGAACTAGCGGGGGCACAGATACGCAGTATTTT

d_call: TRBD2
j_call: TRBJ2-1
v_call: TRBV7-9
clone_size: .
cdr3_aa: CASSPFRVGGKPDNEQFF
cdr3_nt: TGTGCCAGCAGCCCATTTAGGGTCGGGGGGAAGCCCGACAATGAGCAGTTCTTC

d_call: .
j_call: TRBJ2-2
v_call: TRBV27
clone_size: .
cdr3_aa: CASSFGTGGSGELFF
cdr3_nt: TGTGCCAGCAGTTTCGGAACTGGGGGGTCCGGGGAGCTGTTTTTT

d_call: .
j_call: TRBJ2-6
v_call: TRBV11-3
clone_size: few
cdr3_aa: CASSFEGIPGANVLTF
cdr3_nt: TGTGCCAGCAGCTTTGAAGGGATCCCTGGGGCCAACGTCCTGACTTTC

d_call: .
j_call: TRBJ1-2
v_call: TRBV4-2
clone_size: .
cdr3_aa: CASSQAAGTLNYGYTF
cdr3_nt: TGTGCCAGCAGCCAAGCCGCCGGGACACTGAACTATGGCTACACCTTC

d_call: TRBD1
j_call: TRBJ2-3
v_call: TRBV29-1
clone_size: .
cdr3_aa: CSVEDRASTDTQYF
cdr3_nt: TGCAGCGTTGAGGACAGGGCCTCCACAGATACGCAGTATTTT

d_call: .
j_call: TRBJ1-4
v_call: TRBV28
clone_size: .
cdr3_aa: CASSLIGPNEKLFF
cdr3_nt: TGTGCCAGCAGCCTTATCGGCCCCAATGAAAAACTGTTTTTT

d_call: TRBD2
j_call: TRBJ2-5
v_call: TRBV27
clone_size: .
cdr3_aa: CASRPLAGEEETQYF
cdr3_nt: TGTGCCAGCAGGCCCCTAGCGGGAGAAGAAGAGACCCAGTACTTC

d_call: .
j_call: TRBJ1-2
v_call: TRBV7-8
clone_size: .
cdr3_aa: CASSSPGRVGYTF
cdr3_nt: TGTGCCAGCAGCTCCCCGGGGCGCGTGGGCTACACCTTC

d_call: TRBD2
j_call: TRBJ2-7
v_call: TRBV11-3
clone_size: once
cdr3_aa: CASSPGLAGLRSSYEQYF
cdr3_nt: TGTGCCAGCAGCCCGGGACTAGCGGGTTTAAGGAGCTCCTACGAGCAGTACTTC

d_call: TRBD1
j_call: TRBJ2-6
v_call: TRBV10-3
clone_size: .
cdr3_aa: CAIRGFSVLGTVPSGANVLTF
cdr3_nt: TGTGCCATCAGAGGGTTTTCGGTCCTCGGGACAGTCCCATCTGGGGCCAACGTCCTGACTTTC

d_call: TRBD1
j_call: TRBJ2-5
v_call: TRBV5-7
clone_size: .
cdr3_aa: CASSLDRGETQYF
cdr3_nt: TGTGCCAGCAGCTTGGACAGGGGAGAGACCCAGTACTTC

d_call: .
j_call: TRBJ1-1
v_call: TRBV6-1
clone_size: .
cdr3_aa: CASREHANTEAFF
cdr3_nt: TGTGCCAGCAGGGAACACGCGAACACTGAAGCTTTCTTT

d_call: .
j_call: TRBJ2-1
v_call: TRBV11-2
clone_size: .
cdr3_aa: CASSFGASSYNEQFF
cdr3_nt: TGTGCCAGCAGCTTTGGGGCTAGCTCCTACAATGAGCAGTTCTTC

d_call: .
j_call: TRBJ1-2
v_call: TRBV5-1
clone_size: .
cdr3_aa: CASSKTAGSAGYTF
cdr3_nt: TGCGCCAGCAGCAAGACAGCAGGGTCGGCTGGCTACACCTTC

d_call: .
j_call: TRBJ1-1
v_call: TRBV5-1
clone_size: once
cdr3_aa: CASSFEGTRGTEAFF
cdr3_nt: TGCGCCAGCAGTTTTGAAGGGACGAGGGGCACTGAAGCTTTCTTT

d_call: TRBD1
j_call: TRBJ1-3
v_call: TRBV14
clone_size: .
cdr3_aa: CASSRTGFVGNTIYF
cdr3_nt: TGTGCCAGCAGTCGGACAGGGTTTGTCGGAAACACCATATATTTT

d_call: .
j_call: TRBJ2-1
v_call: TRBV19
clone_size: .
cdr3_aa: CASSMGGRPNNEQFF
cdr3_nt: TGTGCCAGTAGTATGGGCGGGCGTCCGAACAATGAGCAGTTCTTC

d_call: .
j_call: TRBJ1-3
v_call: TRBV7-2
clone_size: .
cdr3_aa: CASSLAAGGGNTIYF
cdr3_nt: TGTGCCAGCAGCTTAGCCGCCGGAGGGGGAAACACCATATATTTT

d_call: .
j_call: TRBJ1-1
v_call: TRBV4-3
clone_size: once
cdr3_aa: CASSQDGATEAFF
cdr3_nt: TGCGCCAGCAGCCAAGATGGGGCAACTGAAGCTTTCTTT

d_call: TRBD1
j_call: TRBJ1-3
v_call: TRBV9
clone_size: .
cdr3_aa: CASSAGTAGNTIYF
cdr3_nt: TGTGCCAGCAGCGCCGGGACAGCTGGAAACACCATATATTTT

d_call: .
j_call: TRBJ1-5
v_call: TRBV6-5
clone_size: .
cdr3_aa: CASRTDPNSNQPQHF
cdr3_nt: TGTGCCAGCAGAACGGACCCGAATAGCAATCAGCCCCAGCATTTT

d_call: .
j_call: TRBJ1-1
v_call: TRBV30
clone_size: .
cdr3_aa: CAWSSTGYWGAFF
cdr3_nt: TGTGCCTGGAGTTCCACAGGCTATTGGGGGGCTTTCTTT

d_call: TRBD1
j_call: TRBJ2-4
v_call: TRBV11-1
clone_size: once
cdr3_aa: CASSSGQGAIQYF
cdr3_nt: TGTGCCAGCAGCTCCGGACAGGGGGCTATTCAGTACTTC

d_call: TRBD2
j_call: TRBJ2-1
v_call: TRBV6-1
clone_size: .
cdr3_aa: CASSEGTSVREQFF
cdr3_nt: TGTGCCAGCAGTGAAGGGACTAGCGTACGGGAGCAGTTCTTC

d_call: .
j_call: TRBJ2-2
v_call: TRBV6-5
clone_size: .
cdr3_aa: CASSYQDGELFF
cdr3_nt: TGTGCCAGCAGTTACCAGGACGGGGAGCTGTTTTTT

d_call: TRBD2
j_call: TRBJ2-5
v_call: TRBV6-5
clone_size: .
cdr3_aa: CASSLGSGAGKTQYF
cdr3_nt: TGTGCCAGCAGTTTAGGTAGCGGGGCGGGGAAGACCCAGTACTTC

d_call: TRBD2
j_call: TRBJ2-3
v_call: TRBV6-6
clone_size: .
cdr3_aa: CASRPTSGGYTDTQYF
cdr3_nt: TGTGCCAGCAGACCGACTAGCGGGGGATACACAGATACGCAGTATTTT